This entry lists 32 T cell receptor beta chains sequenced from one sample in a study of blood T cell repertoires in COVID-19. Profiled with immunoSEQ multiplex PCR; TCRdb holds only in-frame clones, not every one. The data hold 30,000 to 35,000 clones, with roughly 84% observed a single time. The sequenced material came from peripheral blood. These TCRs come from a man in his sixties with active COVID-19.

The chain couples TRBV7-9 to TRBJ2-6, with 8 bases lining up with TRBD1. J gave up 4 bases and V 3 bases, and 8 bases lay outside the gene matches. This CDR3 has 17 amino acids. Germline V gene data show CDR1 as SEHNR and CDR2 as FQNEAQ (reference sequence). The CDR3 loop is CASSLGTGREGANVLTF. The CDR3 bases are TGTGCCAGCAGCTTGGGGACAGGTAGGGAGGGGGCCAACGTCCTGACTTTC.

The chain uses TRBV5-1 and TRBJ2-2, with TRBD2 matching over 10 bases. CDR1 and CDR2 (germline): SGHRS, YFSETQ. V dropped 3 bases and J dropped 0; count of bases not matched to a gene: 5. The CDR3 totals 17 residues. DNA of the CDR3: TGCGCCAGCAGCTCAGGGACTAGCGCCGCGAACACCGGGGAGCTGTTTTTT. It yields the protein CASSSGTSAANTGELFF.

As regards this clone: Additional DNA sequences in this sample encode the identical CDR3. The chain employs TRBV5-1 and TRBJ2-7; 7 positions match TRBD1. CDR1 SGHRS and CDR2 YFSETQ come from the germline V gene. This CDR3 is 15 amino acids long. Trimming at V came to 0 bases and at J to 2 bases, leaving 5 bases not matched to a gene. DNA of the CDR3: TGCGCCAGCAGCTTGGGACAGGGACAAACCTACGAGCAGTACTTC. Translating gives CASSLGQGQTYEQYF.

The gene calls are TRBV9 and TRBJ2-7, with D possibly matching TRBD2 (5 bases). V lost 0 bases and J 4 bases, leaving 14 bases between the germline ends. There are 15 residues in the CDR3. Germline lookup yields CDR1 SGDLS and CDR2 YYNGEE. The CDR3 sequence: CASSVATGNQYEQYF. The CDR3 DNA follows: TGTGCCAGCAGCGTAGCTACCGGGAACCAATACGAGCAGTACTTC.

This chain connects TRBV11-3 to TRBJ2-3; weak D call: TRBD2 (6 bases). Germline V gene sequence: CDR1 SGHNT, CDR2 YENEEA. This CDR3 is 17 amino acids long. The V and J ends lost 5 bases and 3 bases respectively, with 21 bases between them. The CDR3 nucleotides read TGTGCCAGCAGCCCCGGCCTAGCGTCCCCCACGACAGATACGCAGTATTTT. Its translation: CASSPGLASPTTDTQYF.

The chain combines TRBV7-2 with TRBJ1-3, with 7 nucleotides matching TRBD1. Trimming at V came to 1 base and at J to 1 base, leaving 10 bases not matched to a gene. The germline V gene encodes CDR1 SGHTA and CDR2 FQGNSA. This CDR3 spans 18 amino acids. CDR3 coding DNA: TGTGCCAGCAGCTTAGTCGTGACAGGGACACTATCTGGAAACACCATATATTTT. As protein: CASSLVVTGTLSGNTIYF.

The J gene is TRBJ2-1, the V gene TRBV29-1; tentatively, D is TRBD2 (6 bases). Germline values: CDR1 SQVTM, CDR2 ANQGSEA. The CDR3 has 13 amino acids. Trimming stripped 7 bases from V and 0 bases from J, with 10 bases between. Written as DNA, the CDR3 is TGCAGCGCAATCGGGAGCTCCTACAATGAGCAGTTCTTC. Translating it yields CSAIGSSYNEQFF.

The rearrangement joins TRBV7-2 to TRBJ1-4; perhaps TRBD1 as D (6 bases). Trimming stripped 5 bases from V and 3 bases from J, with 10 bases between. The CDR3 runs to 14 residues. Germline V gene data show CDR1 as SGHTA and CDR2 as FQGNSA. This CDR3 reads CASSQGLANEKLFF. CDR3 DNA: TGTGCCAGCAGCCAGGGGCTAGCTAATGAAAAACTGTTTTTT.

This rearrangement joins TRBV6-5 to TRBJ2-5, with a weak D call TRBD2 (6 bases). Between the trimmed V and J ends, which lost 7 bases and 1 base, there was a span of 10 bases. The CDR3 contains 13 residues. The germline gives CDR1 MNHEY, CDR2 SVGAGI. The CDR3 nucleotides are TGTGCCAGCACCGGACTAACCCAAGAGACCCAGTACTTC. Protein sequence: CASTGLTQETQYF.

V usage is TRBV14 and J usage is TRBJ1-4; 8 nucleotides line up with TRBD1. V lost 0 bases and J lost 14; bases outside the gene matches: 5. CDR3 length equals 13 residues. Germline V CDR1 and CDR2: SGHDN, FVKESK. The CDR3 loop reads CASSQDVQGVLFF. The CDR3 DNA sequence: TGTGCCAGCAGCCAAGATGTACAGGGGGTCCTGTTTTTT.

V usage is TRBV7-9 and J usage is TRBJ2-3; TRBD1 aligns across 10 bases. This CDR3 contains 15 residues. Germline V CDR1 and CDR2: SEHNR, FQNEAQ (reference sequence). The V segment lost 5 bases and the J segment 5 bases; nucleotides outside the gene matches: 7. CDR3 nucleotides: TGTGCCAGCAGCCCCGGGACAGGGGAGGTAGATACGCAGTATTTT. Protein sequence: CASSPGTGEVDTQYF.

This clone has just one count. J is TRBJ2-1 and V is TRBV27, with a tentative D call TRBD1 (6 bases). This CDR3 has 17 residues. Germline CDR1 MNHEY, CDR2 SMNVEV (reference sequence). With 1 base removed from V and 4 bases from J, the gap between germline ends came to 17 bases. The DNA for the CDR3 is TGTGCCAGCAGTTTATGGGACACGGGGTTGGGATACAATGAGCAGTTCTTC. It specifies CASSLWDTGLGYNEQFF.

This chain links TRBV7-8 with TRBJ2-5; 7 bases are a match to TRBD1. Germline V gene lookup returns CDR1 SGHVS and CDR2 FQNEAQ. This CDR3 spans 13 amino acids. Losses at the gene ends were 5 bases for V and 5 bases for J; bases not matched to a gene: 5. The CDR3: CASSPGTVETQYF. The DNA of the CDR3 is TGTGCCAGCAGCCCTGGGACAGTCGAGACCCAGTACTTC.

The V and J genes are TRBV7-3 and TRBJ2-1; D gene unclear. Trimming cost V 3 bases and J 6 bases, with 9 bases left between them. Germline assignment: CDR1 SGHTA and CDR2 FQGTGA. This CDR3 is 13 amino acids long. CDR3 sequence reads: CASSFSISNEQFF. CDR3 sequence (DNA): TGTGCCAGCAGCTTCTCAATCAGCAATGAGCAGTTCTTC.

The chain couples TRBV7-2 to TRBJ2-1; possible D gene TRBD2, 5 bases. This CDR3 spans 15 amino acids. CDR1 and CDR2 (germline): SGHTA, FQGNSA. The germline V and J ends were trimmed by 7 bases and 1 base, with 14 bases remaining between them. CDR3 in DNA: TGTGCCAGCAACCGTGAGGGAGTATCCTACAATGAGCAGTTCTTC. This codes for CASNREGVSYNEQFF.

This clone was counted a single time. The chain couples TRBV29-1 to TRBJ2-5; D may be TRBD1 (6 bases). The CDR3 length is 13 residues. The V gene's germline CDR1 is SQVTM and CDR2 ANQGSEA. Trimming took off 4 bases at V and 1 base at J, with 10 bases between the two ends. In nucleotides, the CDR3 is TGCAGCGTTGCACAGGGCCCCCAAGAGACCCAGTACTTC. Protein sequence: CSVAQGPQETQYF.

In regard to this clone: A junction end diverges from the germline sequence, so it may reflect a read error. The J gene is TRBJ2-3, the V gene TRBV4-3; 13 nucleotides match TRBD2. The CDR3 loop spans 17 amino acids. Germline CDR1 reads LGHNA; CDR2 reads YSLEER. CDR3 DNA: TGCGCCAGCAGCCAAGATAGACTAGCGGGAGGCACAGCTACGCAGTATTTT. Amino acid sequence: CASSQDRLAGGTATQYF.

This clone was found once. The chain is built from TRBV6-6 and TRBJ1-1; 7 bases fit TRBD1. Germline V CDR1 and CDR2: MNHNY, SVGAGI (reference sequence). The CDR3 is 15 amino acids. V gave up 2 bases and J gave up 4 bases; unmatched junction bases: 7. In DNA form, the CDR3 reads TGTGCCAGCAGTTACGCGTCAGGGGGGAGCACTGAAGCTTTCTTT. Its protein product is CASSYASGGSTEAFF.

The chain uses TRBV10-3 and TRBJ1-1; D remains unclear. V gave up 8 bases and J gave up 7 bases, with 14 bases separating them. The CDR3 runs to 12 residues. Per the germline V gene, CDR1 is ENHRY and CDR2 is SYGVKD. Written as DNA, the CDR3 is TGTGCCATCTCTGAGAGGTCTGATGAAGCTTTCTTT. Encoded protein: CAISERSDEAFF.

The chain carries TRBV5-1 and TRBJ1-1; 9 bases fit TRBD1. From germline, CDR1 is SGHRS and CDR2 YFSETQ. The V segment lost 0 bases and the J segment 5 bases; nucleotides outside the gene matches: 2. This CDR3 has 14 residues. DNA for the CDR3: TGCGCCAGCAGCTTGGACAGGGGGCGTACTGAAGCTTTCTTT. Amino acids: CASSLDRGRTEAFF.

This chain joins TRBV12-3 or TRBV12-4 and TRBJ2-7; 9 bases align to TRBD1. J gave up 7 bases and V 5 bases, and 6 bases lay outside the gene matches. This CDR3 is 13 amino acids long. Written as DNA, the CDR3 is TGTGCCAGCAGTGGGGACAGGGTCTTAGAGCAGTACTTC. Protein product: CASSGDRVLEQYF.

CDR3 bases: TGTGCCAGCAGCTTGGAGCTAGTAGGTGGAACTGAAGCTTTCTTT. Encoded protein: CASSLELVGGTEAFF. The chain carries TRBV5-4 and TRBJ1-1; D is uncertain. The CDR3 consists of 15 residues. The V end was cut by 0 bases, the J end by 5 bases, with 14 bases between. Germline loops: CDR1 SGHNT, CDR2 YYREEE (reference sequence).

This clone was observed a single time. Within the sample, other DNA sequences also encode this same CDR3. This rearrangement joins TRBV7-2 to TRBJ2-3; 10 nucleotides line up with TRBD1. Germline V lookup: CDR1 SGHTA, CDR2 FQGNSA. The CDR3 sequence is 14 residues long. V shed 5 bases and J 3 bases; nucleotides not matched to a gene: 2. CDR3 coding DNA: TGTGCCAGCAGCCCGGGACAGGGGACAGATACGCAGTATTTT. Protein: CASSPGQGTDTQYF.

This chain connects TRBV30 to TRBJ1-2; 7 nucleotides agree with TRBD1. This CDR3 comprises 13 residues. Germline trimming cut 1 base from V and 2 bases from J; bases unmatched to any gene: 1. Germline lookup yields CDR1 GTSNPN and CDR2 SVGIG (reference sequence). CDR3 bases: TGTGCCTGGAGTGAAGGGGGCAACTATGGCTACACCTTC. This codes for CAWSEGGNYGYTF.

CDR3: CASSRDLAGGGEQFF. The CDR3 nucleotides are TGTGCCAGCAGCCGGGACCTAGCGGGGGGAGGTGAGCAGTTCTTC. The chain carries TRBV7-2 and TRBJ2-1, with 11 positions matching TRBD2. J was trimmed by 9 bases and V by 5 bases; bases with no gene match: 9. Germline assignment: CDR1 SGHTA and CDR2 FQGNSA. The CDR3 is 15 residues long.

V is TRBV15 and J is TRBJ2-7, with 8 bases aligning to TRBD2. The germline V gene encodes CDR1 LNHNV and CDR2 YYDKDF (reference sequence). The CDR3 length is 14 residues. V lost 2 bases, J lost 5 bases, and 5 bases stayed unmatched. The CDR3 nucleotides are TGTGCCACCAGCAGACTAGCGGGTGAGGACGAGCAGTACTTC. It is translated as CATSRLAGEDEQYF.

This chain uses TRBV5-5 with TRBJ2-1; TRBD2 is a possible D gene (6 bases). V lost 0 bases and J 4 bases, leaving 11 bases between the germline ends. CDR1 and CDR2 (germline): SGHKS, YYEKEE (reference sequence). The CDR3 is 15 residues long. In DNA, the CDR3 is TGTGCCAGCAGCTTGGACACAGGAGGGTACAATGAGCAGTTCTTC. This translates into CASSLDTGGYNEQFF.

The V and J genes are TRBV5-6 and TRBJ2-5, with TRBD2 identical over 8 bases. Germline-derived CDR1 and CDR2 are SGHDT and YYEEEE. This CDR3 region has 14 residues. Trimming took 4 bases from V and 2 from J; bases not matched to a gene: 4. CDR3 protein: CASSIIAGQETQYF. CDR3 nucleotide sequence: TGTGCCAGCAGCATTATAGCGGGGCAAGAGACCCAGTACTTC. The whole variable domain, remainder taken from reference TRBV5-6 and TRBJ2-5, is DAGVTQSPTHLIKTRGQQVTLRCSPKSGHDTVSWYQQALGQGPQFIFQYYEEEERQRGNFPDRFSGHQFPNYSSELNVNALLLGDSALYLCASSIIAGQETQYFGPGTRLLVL.

The chain links TRBV10-3 to TRBJ2-3; 11 bases line up with TRBD2. V lost 3 bases, J lost 7 bases, and 12 bases stayed unmatched. The CDR3 covers 17 residues. The V gene's germline CDR1 is ENHRY and CDR2 SYGVKD. CDR3 DNA: TGTGCCATCAGTGACGGAGCTAGCGGGAGGCCGGGAAATACGCAGTATTTT. This gives the protein CAISDGASGRPGNTQYF.

V gene TRBV24-1 combines with J gene TRBJ2-3; 8 nucleotides match TRBD2. Trimming cost V 2 bases and J 8 bases; bases outside gene matches: 2. The CDR3 contains 13 residues. Germline V gene lookup returns CDR1 KGHDR and CDR2 SFDVKD. Here the CDR3 reads CATSDSAGVTQYF. The CDR3 nucleotides read TGTGCCACCAGTGATTCAGCGGGAGTTACGCAGTATTTT.

This clone was counted a single time. The chain joins TRBV2 to TRBJ2-5; 7 bases map to TRBD2. Looked up from germline, CDR1 is SNHLY and CDR2 is FYNNEI. The V gene end was trimmed by 8 bases and the J gene end by 5 bases; junction bases not matched to a gene: 11. This CDR3 comprises 14 residues. The CDR3: CASGDLRRGETQYF. Here the CDR3 DNA reads TGTGCCAGCGGGGATTTGAGGCGGGGGGAGACCCAGTACTTC.

As DNA, the CDR3 is TGTGCCTGGAAGGCACCAGTGACAGGAAAAGAGGGAGAGACCCAGTACTTC. Its translation: CAWKAPVTGKEGETQYF. The chain uses TRBV30 and TRBJ2-5; a possible D gene is TRBD1 (6 bases). The CDR3 length is 17 residues. Germline lookup yields CDR1 GTSNPN and CDR2 SVGIG (reference sequence). The ends were cut back, 4 bases at V and 4 bases at J, with 25 bases in the middle.